The entry below gives a single T cell receptor (beta chain) sequence along with its context. What it binds is unknown. Barcoded TCR alpha and TCR beta cDNA libraries with UMIs came from 5'RACE using constant-segment primers. A single record per CDR3 protein comes from TCRdb applying MiXCR to the 5' RACE reads. The sample shows 280,000 or so distinct CDR3 sequences, 8% to 9% of them seen only once. V was pared by 4 bases and J by 4 bases, with 15 bases between. CDR3 length: 15 residues. Germline V gene data show CDR1 as MGHRA and CDR2 as YSYEKL. This specimen belongs to a study of T-cell memory formation after mild COVID-19. Looking at the study overall: Among the donors, TCR clusters were largely specific to each donor. Study-wide results and caveats: Day 15 to 85 contractors were CD4/CD8 balanced; later expanders leaned CD4+. For second-wave clones that peaked at day 37, SARS-CoV-2 specificity went unverified.

Sample: PBMCs or a T cell subset sorted from them (not recorded which). The V gene is TRBV4-1, the J gene TRBJ2-3, with no clear D. The sequence was collected from a man aged 18 to 35 who had mild COVID-19 (a few samples of this study predate the infection). Cell type and time point are not known. The CDR3 coding sequence is TGCGCCAGCAGCCGCCAGGAGCGTATCGCAGATACGCAGTATTTT. Its translation: CASSRQERIADTQYF.